Below are 9 T cell receptor beta chains sequenced from a single sample in a study of cytomegalovirus exposure and HLA in healthy donors. In the PCR, 60 Vbeta and 13 Jbeta primers were used. Produced via immunoSEQ multiplex PCR; TCRdb's table is partial and in-frame only. The profile shows roughly 120,000 clones, 9.5% of them singletons. The specimen was PBMCs. Receptors were obtained from a man aged 30 to 45 in good health and CMV-seronegative.

The chain carries TRBV19 and TRBJ2-7, with D tentatively TRBD1 (6 bases). Between the trimmed V and J ends, which lost 5 bases and 1 base, there was a span of 21 bases. From germline, CDR1 is LNHDA and CDR2 SQIVND (reference sequence). The CDR3 contains 17 residues. The CDR3 region has the DNA TGTGCCAGTAGTCCGCCCCCGGGACAAATGGGGTCCTACGAGCAGTACTTC. Translating gives CASSPPPGQMGSYEQYF.

This clone was counted only a few times. This chain joins TRBV6-1 and TRBJ1-1, with 9 nucleotides matching TRBD1. From germline, CDR1 is MNHNS and CDR2 SASEGT. The V and J ends lost 7 bases and 2 bases, in that order; junction bases with no gene match: 8. The CDR3 sequence is 15 residues long. The chain's CDR3 is CASTDRGKGNTEAFF. CDR3 nucleotides: TGTGCCAGCACTGACAGGGGGAAGGGTAACACTGAAGCTTTCTTT.

The table lists this clone with a few counts. The chain carries TRBV19 and TRBJ1-3; 9 bases are shared with TRBD1. J was trimmed by 2 bases and V by 4 bases; bases with no gene match: 6. CDR1 LNHDA and CDR2 SQIVND come from the germline V gene (reference sequence). This CDR3 comprises 16 residues. The CDR3 region is CASSTGTGNAGNTIYF. CDR3 DNA sequence: TGTGCCAGTAGTACCGGGACAGGGAACGCTGGAAACACCATATATTTT.

The chain joins TRBV19 to TRBJ2-4; possible D gene TRBD2, 5 bases. Germline V CDR1 and CDR2: LNHDA, SQIVND (reference sequence). The CDR3 spans 12 residues. With 10 bases removed from V and 8 bases from J, the gap between germline ends came to 15 bases. CDR3 loop: CATMAAGDIQYF. CDR3 DNA: TGTGCCACTATGGCCGCCGGGGACATTCAGTACTTC. The full variable domain, completed using reference TRBV19 and TRBJ2-4, is DGGITQSPKYLFRKEGQNVTLSCEQNLNHDAMYWYRQDPGQGLRLIYYSQIVNDFQKGDIAEGYSVSREKKESFPLTVTSAQKNPTAFYLCATMAAGDIQYFGAGTRLSVL.

The CDR3 DNA follows: TGTGCCAGTAGCGCGACAAGAGCCTACGAGCAGTACTTC. The encoded protein is CASSATRAYEQYF. The chain is built from TRBV19 and TRBJ2-7; D is unresolved. Deletions cut 6 bases from V and 2 bases from J, with 11 bases between. The CDR3 has 13 residues. Germline V CDR1 and CDR2: LNHDA, SQIVND (reference sequence).

The chain carries TRBV5-4 and TRBJ2-1; 11 bases map to TRBD2. CDR3 length: 16 residues. From germline, CDR1 is SGHNT and CDR2 YYREEE (reference sequence). Trimming removed 0 bases from V and 7 bases from J; junction bases left unmatched: 6. CDR3 sequence reads: CASSLVTSGGWNEQFF. CDR3 DNA: TGTGCCAGCAGCTTGGTTACTAGCGGGGGCTGGAATGAGCAGTTCTTC.

This chain links TRBV7-2 with TRBJ2-5, with D unresolved. Matching the DNA end better, TRBJ2-7 makes the J call doubtful. The CDR3 is 11 residues long. CDR1 and CDR2 from the germline V gene are SGHTA and FQGNSA. The CDR3 region has the DNA TGTGCCAGCAGCAAAGCCTACGAGCAGTACTTC. This gives the protein CASSKAYEQYF.

This chain joins TRBV7-9 and TRBJ2-5; 8 bases match TRBD1. Germline loops: CDR1 SEHNR, CDR2 FQNEAQ (reference sequence). CDR3 length: 15 amino acids. V lost 0 bases and J lost 2; bases outside the gene matches: 2. The CDR3 coding sequence is TGTGCCAGCAGCTTAGCCAGGGGGCTTCAAGAGACCCAGTACTTC. Amino acid sequence: CASSLARGLQETQYF.

Worth noting for this clone: One end of the junction fails to match germline, which may point to a read error. The J gene is TRBJ2-5, the V gene TRBV7-7, with 8 bases matching TRBD2. This CDR3 comprises 17 residues. Germline-derived CDR1 and CDR2 are SSHAT and FNYEAQ (reference sequence). The DNA of the CDR3 is TGTGCTAGCAGCTCCAACCGTAGGCTAGCGGGTGGGGAGACCCAGTACTTC. Translation gives CASSSNRRLAGGETQYF.